These 29 T cell receptor beta chains originate from one sample sequenced in a study of cytomegalovirus exposure and HLA in healthy donors. The PCR contained 60 Vbeta and 13 Jbeta primers. Sequencing was performed with immunoSEQ multiplex PCR; in TCRdb, only in-frame clones are kept and a portion is missing. Among about 210,000 clones listed, around 86% were seen once. The sample comprised PBMCs. The origin of the receptors is a woman aged 45-65 years in good health and CMV-seropositive.

The chain couples TRBV9 to TRBJ2-2; D is possibly TRBD1 (5 bases). V was clipped by 4 bases and J by 6 bases, with 13 bases between them. This CDR3 region has 14 residues. Germline lookup yields CDR1 SGDLS and CDR2 YYNGEE. The CDR3 loop is CASSPRGASGELFF. In nucleotides, the CDR3 is TGTGCCAGCAGCCCGCGTGGGGCGTCCGGGGAGCTGTTTTTT. Based on the CDR3 plus reference TRBV9 and TRBJ2-2, the full variable domain is DSGVTQTPKHLITATGQRVTLRCSPRSGDLSVYWYQQSLDQGLQFLIQYYNGEERAKGNILERFSAQQFPDLHSELNLSSLELGDSALYFCASSPRGASGELFFGEGSRLTVL.

This chain joins TRBV7-3 and TRBJ2-2, with D unclear. Trimming pared 5 bases from V and 2 bases from J, leaving 12 bases between. Germline V gene lookup returns CDR1 SGHTA and CDR2 FQGTGA. CDR3 length equals 15 residues. Here the CDR3 DNA reads TGTGCCAGCAGCCCCGCGGCGATTAACACCGGGGAGCTGTTTTTT. This gives the protein CASSPAAINTGELFF.

Note on this clone: Mismatch with germline at one junction end may stem from a read error. Other DNA variants within this sample encode the same CDR3. J is TRBJ2-7 and V is TRBV7-2; 13 bases map to TRBD2. Germline-derived CDR1 and CDR2 are SGHTA and FQGNSA. The CDR3 is 15 residues long. CDR3 sequence: CASSFRTSGGGEQYF. The CDR3 bases are TGTGCCAGCAGCTTTCGGACTAGCGGGGGCGGCGAGCAGTATTTC.

Of note for this clone: Sequence at one end of the junction differs from germline and may be a read error. V is TRBV7-9 and J is TRBJ2-1; the D gene is possibly TRBD2 (6 bases). The germline CDR1 and CDR2 sequences are SEHNR and FQNEAQ (reference sequence). The CDR3 spans 12 residues. The CDR3 loop is CSSRQLAHEQFF. In DNA, the CDR3 is TGTTCCAGCAGGCAACTAGCCCATGAGCAGTTCTTC. Full variable domain (remainder filled in from reference TRBV7-9 and TRBJ2-1): DTGVSQNPRHKITKRGQNVTFRCDPISEHNRLYWYRQTLGQGPEFLTYFQNEAQLEKSRLLSDRFSAERPKGSFSTLEIQRTEQGDSAMYLCSSRQLAHEQFFGPGTRLTVL.

In this sample, this clone turned up a few times. The chain's CDR3 is CASSGDIQPQHF. In nucleotides, the CDR3 is TGTGCCAGCAGTGGGGACATTCAGCCCCAGCATTTT. V gene TRBV28 combines with J gene TRBJ1-5; possibly TRBD1 for D (6 bases). The CDR3 runs to 12 residues. Germline V gene data show CDR1 as MDHEN and CDR2 as SYDVKM. Trimming took 5 bases from V and 6 from J, leaving 8 bases between them.

The chain links TRBV7-3 to TRBJ2-7, with D maybe TRBD1 (5 bases). The CDR3 is 18 amino acids. Germline CDR1 SGHTA, CDR2 FQGTGA. V was trimmed by 2 bases and J by 2 bases, leaving 22 bases between them. The CDR3 reads CASSLVATGPGKTYEQYF. DNA for the CDR3: TGTGCCAGCAGCTTAGTCGCTACAGGCCCAGGAAAAACCTACGAGCAGTACTTC.

The J gene is TRBJ1-2, the V gene TRBV6-6, with 8 bases lining up with TRBD1. Germline assignment: CDR1 MNHNY and CDR2 SVGAGI (reference sequence). The V gene end was trimmed by 7 bases and the J gene end by 8 bases; junction bases not matched to a gene: 9. The length of the CDR3 is 13 residues. CDR3 DNA sequence: TGTGCCAGCACCCCGACAGGGGAACGCGGCTACACCTTC. This codes for CASTPTGERGYTF.

V gene TRBV19 combines with J gene TRBJ1-4, with TRBD1 matching over 8 bases. Germline V gene data show CDR1 as LNHDA and CDR2 as SQIVND (reference sequence). CDR3 length: 17 amino acids. Losses at the gene ends were 4 bases for V and 5 bases for J; bases not matched to a gene: 12. CDR3 protein: CASSTRTGTTSNEKLFF. The CDR3 DNA is TGTGCCAGTAGTACCCGGACAGGGACGACTTCGAATGAAAAACTGTTTTTT.

This clone was recorded a few times. Other DNA sequences within the sample encode an identical CDR3. The rearrangement joins TRBV6-5 to TRBJ1-1; 7 nucleotides agree with TRBD1. The CDR3 is 13 amino acids. With V trimmed by 5 bases and J by 1 base, 1 base remained unmatched. The germline gives CDR1 MNHEY, CDR2 SVGAGI. In nucleotides, the CDR3 is TGTGCCAGCAGTCGACAGGGGAACACTGAAGCTTTCTTT. Its protein product is CASSRQGNTEAFF.

This chain connects TRBV18 to TRBJ1-1, with TRBD1 as a possible D gene (5 bases). Trimming pared 0 bases from V and 0 bases from J, leaving 8 bases between. CDR1 and CDR2 from the germline V gene are KGHSH and LQKENI. There are 15 residues in the CDR3. This chain's CDR3 is CASSPPGQLNTEAFF. In nucleotides, the CDR3 is TGTGCCAGCTCACCACCGGGGCAGCTGAACACTGAAGCTTTCTTT.

The CDR3 DNA follows: TGTGCCAGCAGCGTGGGGGGATCCGACACTGAAGCTTTCTTT. Translated: CASSVGGSDTEAFF. The chain couples TRBV9 to TRBJ1-1; tentatively, D is TRBD1 (5 bases). Between the trimmed V and J ends, which lost 2 bases and 3 bases, there was a span of 11 bases. Germline CDR1 and CDR2: SGDLS and YYNGEE. The CDR3 contains 14 residues. Supplemented by reference TRBV9 and TRBJ1-1, the full variable domain reads DSGVTQTPKHLITATGQRVTLRCSPRSGDLSVYWYQQSLDQGLQFLIQYYNGEERAKGNILERFSAQQFPDLHSELNLSSLELGDSALYFCASSVGGSDTEAFFGQGTRLTVV.

This clone appeared a single time. The CDR3 spells CASSLYRTGAFEYF. In nucleotides, the CDR3 is TGCGCCAGCAGCTTGTACCGGACAGGGGCTTTTGAGTACTTC. The V and J genes are TRBV5-1 and TRBJ2-5; 9 nucleotides match TRBD1. The CDR3 consists of 14 residues. Germline values: CDR1 SGHRS, CDR2 YFSETQ. The junction had 10 bases not matched to a gene; V was cut back by 1 base and J by 12 bases.

V gene TRBV2 combines with J gene TRBJ2-5; possibly TRBD1 for D (6 bases). This CDR3 has 14 residues. Germline loops: CDR1 SNHLY, CDR2 FYNNEI. V was shortened by 7 bases and J by 5 bases, with 17 bases between the two germline ends. CDR3 in amino acids: CASKGLGASETQYF. CDR3 sequence (DNA): TGTGCCAGCAAAGGGCTGGGGGCCTCGGAGACCCAGTACTTC.

The sample holds one count of this clone. The V call is TRBV7-9, the J call TRBJ1-3, with 8 bases fitting TRBD1. J was trimmed by 4 bases and V by 2 bases; bases with no gene match: 1. The CDR3 runs to 14 residues. Germline V lookup: CDR1 SEHNR, CDR2 FQNEAQ (reference sequence). CDR3 sequence (DNA): TGTGCCAGCAGCTTATCAGGGGGCGGAAACACCATATATTTT. Residues: CASSLSGGGNTIYF. Filled out from reference TRBV7-9 and TRBJ1-3, the complete variable domain reads DTGVSQNPRHKITKRGQNVTFRCDPISEHNRLYWYRQTLGQGPEFLTYFQNEAQLEKSRLLSDRFSAERPKGSFSTLEIQRTEQGDSAMYLCASSLSGGGNTIYFGEGSWLTVV.

The J gene is TRBJ2-7, the V gene TRBV5-4; TRBD1 agrees at 10 bases. V gave up 4 bases and J gave up 12 bases; unmatched junction bases: 10. CDR1 is SGHNT and CDR2 is YYREEE in the germline V gene (reference sequence). The length of the CDR3 is 13 residues. The CDR3 DNA follows: TGTGCCAGCAGCCAGGGACAGGGGCCCCTGCGGTACTTC. Residues: CASSQGQGPLRYF.

This clone was recorded a few times. V and J are TRBV5-4 and TRBJ1-2; 8 positions match TRBD1. V shed 4 bases and J 8 bases; nucleotides not matched to a gene: 4. Germline-derived CDR1 and CDR2 are SGHNT and YYREEE (reference sequence). This CDR3 region has 12 residues. Written as DNA, the CDR3 is TGTGCCAGCAGCGGCAGGGGGCAGGGCTACACCTTC. Its translation is CASSGRGQGYTF.

The chain links TRBV15 to TRBJ1-3; 7 bases are a match to TRBD1. The CDR3 is 14 amino acids. CDR1 and CDR2 from the germline V gene are LNHNV and YYDKDF (reference sequence). V gave up 4 bases and J gave up 5 bases; unmatched junction bases: 5. CDR3 in DNA: TGTGCCACCAGCAAACAGGGGCGTAGAAACACCATATATTTT. Translation: CATSKQGRRNTIYF.

The rearrangement uses TRBV18 and TRBJ2-5, with D uncertain. Trimming took 3 bases from V and 7 from J, leaving 15 bases between them. Per germline, CDR1 KGHSH and CDR2 LQKENI. CDR3 length equals 14 residues. The CDR3 DNA sequence: TGTGCCAGCTCACCCCAAGGAGTGGCGTGGACCCAGTACTTC. Translated, it gives CASSPQGVAWTQYF.

The chain combines TRBV7-9 with TRBJ1-2; D unresolved. The germline gives CDR1 SEHNR, CDR2 FQNEAQ (reference sequence). Trimming left V 1 base short and J 2 bases short, with 8 bases between. The CDR3 is 14 residues long. CDR3 protein: CASSLGGNNYGYTF. The CDR3, as DNA: TGTGCCAGCAGCTTAGGTGGCAACAACTATGGCTACACCTTC.

The chain uses TRBV4-1 and TRBJ1-2, with 7 bases lining up with TRBD1. This CDR3 contains 15 residues. Germline V CDR1 and CDR2: MGHRA, YSYEKL. V was clipped by 5 bases and J by 2 bases; unmatched bases: 8. As DNA, the CDR3 is TGCGCCAGCAGCGCCACAGGGGTCCCAAACTATGGCTACACCTTC. Amino acid sequence: CASSATGVPNYGYTF.

Concerning this clone itself: At the DNA level, this CDR3 is encoded by other sequences in the same sample as well. The chain combines TRBV7-9 with TRBJ2-7, with D tentatively TRBD2 (6 bases). V lost 4 bases to trimming and J lost 3 bases, with 16 bases between them. Germline CDR1 reads SEHNR; CDR2 reads FQNEAQ (reference sequence). This CDR3 region has 15 residues. The CDR3 spells CASSSAPSVIYEQYF. The CDR3 region has the DNA TGTGCCAGCAGCTCGGCCCCTAGCGTGATCTACGAGCAGTACTTC.

This chain uses TRBV5-5 with TRBJ2-7; possible D gene TRBD2, 6 bases. The V end lost 0 bases, the J end lost 0 bases, and 7 bases lay between the germline ends. The CDR3 runs to 14 residues. CDR1 and CDR2 (germline): SGHKS, YYEKEE (reference sequence). Here the CDR3 reads CASSLVGGSYEQYF. CDR3 DNA sequence: TGTGCCAGCAGCTTGGTGGGGGGCTCCTACGAGCAGTACTTC.

Concerning this clone: A much larger clone differs from this one at a single base, so this may be a read error. The chain has TRBV4-1 and TRBJ2-7; 13 nucleotides agree with TRBD2. This CDR3 is 17 amino acids long. Trimming at V came to 3 bases and at J to 1 base, leaving 6 bases not matched to a gene. Germline V lookup: CDR1 MGHRA, CDR2 YSYEKL. CDR3 in amino acids: CASSHGLAGDASYEQYF. CDR3 sequence (DNA): TGCGCCAGCAGCCATGGACTAGCGGGGGACGCTTCCTACGAGCAGTACTTC.

The rearrangement uses TRBV2 and TRBJ1-6; the D gene is possibly TRBD1 (5 bases). V was cut by 7 bases and J by 6 bases, with 10 bases left in between. CDR1 SNHLY and CDR2 FYNNEI come from the germline V gene. The CDR3 spans 13 residues. The CDR3 nucleotides read TGTGCCAGCATGCAGGGACTTAATTCACCCCTCCACTTT. Translation gives CASMQGLNSPLHF.

The chain uses TRBV6-5 and TRBJ1-1; possible D gene TRBD1, 6 bases. The CDR3 has 13 amino acids. Germline CDR1 is MNHEY and CDR2 is SVGAGI. Trimming took 7 bases from V and 4 from J, leaving 13 bases between them. CDR3 sequence reads: CASTDPGATEAFF. CDR3 DNA: TGTGCCAGCACCGATCCAGGGGCCACTGAAGCTTTCTTT.

The V gene is TRBV28, the J gene TRBJ1-4; no reliable D call. Germline V gives CDR1 MDHEN, CDR2 SYDVKM. Trimming stripped 1 base from V and 8 bases from J, with 11 bases between. This CDR3 has 14 residues. CDR3 DNA sequence: TGTGCCAGCAGTTTATCTCCAACGGGGGAAAAACTGTTTTTT. This encodes CASSLSPTGEKLFF. The full variable domain, its missing parts supplied by reference TRBV28 and TRBJ1-4, is DVKVTQSSRYLVKRTGEKVFLECVQDMDHENMFWYRQDPGLGLRLIYFSYDVKMKEKGDIPEGYSVSREKKERFSLILESASTNQTSMYLCASSLSPTGEKLFFGSGTQLSVL.

V gene TRBV28 combines with J gene TRBJ1-6; TRBD1 agrees at 7 bases. CDR1 is MDHEN, CDR2 SYDVKM, per germline. Losses at the gene ends were 4 bases for V and 6 bases for J; bases not matched to a gene: 9. CDR3 length: 16 amino acids. The CDR3 reads CASSSHQGVGNSPLHF. The CDR3 bases are TGTGCCAGCAGTTCCCATCAGGGGGTCGGTAATTCACCCCTCCACTTT.

V and J are TRBV2 and TRBJ1-6; 10 positions match TRBD1. V trimming: 5 bases; J trimming: 5 bases; junction bases outside the gene matches: 3. From germline, CDR1 is SNHLY and CDR2 FYNNEI. The CDR3 is made up of 15 amino acids. The CDR3 sequence is CASSRQGADNSPLHF. The CDR3 DNA follows: TGTGCCAGCAGTAGACAGGGGGCGGATAATTCACCCCTCCACTTT. The full variable domain, in which reference TRBV2 and TRBJ1-6 provide the parts outside the CDR3, is EPEVTQTPSHQVTQMGQEVILRCVPISNHLYFYWYRQILGQKVEFLVSFYNNEISEKSEIFDDQFSVERPDGSNFTLKIRSTKLEDSAMYFCASSRQGADNSPLHFGNGTRLTVT.

V is TRBV10-1 and J is TRBJ2-1, with 9 bases lining up with TRBD2. There are 18 residues in the CDR3. V lost 5 bases to trimming and J lost 6 bases; unmatched junction nucleotides: 17. CDR1 is WNHNN and CDR2 is SYGVQD in the germline V gene (reference sequence). In DNA, the CDR3 is TGCGCCAGCAGTCGTCTACTGGCGGGGGGGGCGCCTATCAATGAGCAGTTCTTC. Translated: CASSRLLAGGAPINEQFF.